The 14 T cell receptor beta chains in this list originate from one sample, sequenced in a study of T-cell memory formation after mild COVID-19. TCRdb re-analysed the 5' RACE reads in MiXCR, keeping a single row per CDR3 protein. The data contain approximately 450,000 distinct CDR3 sequences, about 20% of them singletons. The sequencing input was PBMCs or a T cell subset sorted from them (not recorded which). These receptors originate from an adult woman who had mild COVID-19 (a few samples of this study predate the infection). Cell type and time point are not known.

V usage is TRBV4-2 and J usage is TRBJ2-1; TRBD2 agrees at 8 bases. Germline trimming cut 3 bases from V and 3 bases from J; bases unmatched to any gene: 10. In germline, CDR1 is LGHNA, CDR2 YNFKEQ. CDR3 length: 17 residues. The CDR3 protein is CASSHAPAGGVYNEQFF. As DNA, the CDR3 is TGTGCCAGCAGCCACGCCCCTGCGGGAGGCGTCTACAATGAGCAGTTCTTC.

In this sample, this clonotype turned up a few times. J is TRBJ2-3 and V is TRBV28, with 11 bases that match TRBD2. The trim removed 4 bases at V and 5 bases at J, leaving 17 bases unmatched. CDR1 and CDR2 from the germline V gene are MDHEN and SYDVKM. The CDR3 spans 19 residues. The CDR3 nucleotides are TGTGCCAGCAGTTCGGGACAGAGATATAGCGGGGGGGCCGGAGATACGCAGTATTTT. Its protein product is CASSSGQRYSGGAGDTQYF.

The sample holds a few counts of this clonotype. The genes are TRBV5-1 and TRBJ2-1; TRBD1 might be the D (6 bases). Germline V lookup: CDR1 SGHRS, CDR2 YFSETQ. This CDR3 region has 14 residues. Between the trimmed V and J ends, which lost 2 bases and 3 bases, there was a span of 9 bases. In DNA, the CDR3 is TGCGCCAGCAGCTTCGGACAGATCTACAATGAGCAGTTCTTC. This codes for CASSFGQIYNEQFF.

This clonotype was detected a few times. This rearrangement joins TRBV12-3 or TRBV12-4 to TRBJ1-2; TRBD1 might be the D (6 bases). The CDR3 has 13 residues. The V gene lost 6 bases and the J gene lost 7 bases, with 15 bases spanning the gap. The CDR3 nucleotides read TGTGCCAGCAGAACCGGGACACGTCGTGGCTACACCTTC. Translating gives CASRTGTRRGYTF.

This clonotype was counted only a few times. This rearrangement joins TRBV9 to TRBJ1-1; possible D gene TRBD1, 6 bases. Trimming pared 0 bases from V and 2 bases from J, leaving 11 bases between. Germline CDR1 is SGDLS and CDR2 is YYNGEE. This CDR3 has 15 amino acids. CDR3: CASSVEGGANTEAFF. CDR3 bases: TGTGCCAGCAGCGTAGAAGGGGGGGCCAACACTGAAGCTTTCTTT.

This clonotype has only a few counts. The chain joins TRBV19 to TRBJ1-5; TRBD1 matches at 7 bases. V shed 7 bases, J shed 0 bases, and the junction held 18 bases outside the gene matches. This CDR3 region has 19 residues. CDR1 is LNHDA, CDR2 SQIVND, per germline (reference sequence). CDR3 amino acids: CASNFVGLTGPYSNQPQHF. The CDR3, as DNA: TGTGCCAGTAATTTTGTTGGGTTGACAGGGCCTTATAGCAATCAGCCCCAGCATTTT.

The chain employs TRBV21-1 and TRBJ2-3; the table's D call, TRBD1, has no DNA check behind it. TRBV21-1 is a documented pseudogene. The CDR3 spans 18 residues. CDR3 sequence (DNA): TGTGCCAGCAGCAACCACCAGCTGGTGCGAGGGGGCCCAGATACGCAGTATTTT. Amino acid sequence: CASSNHQLVRGGPDTQYF.

This clonotype appeared a few times. V is TRBV7-6 and J is TRBJ2-3, with 8 bases fitting TRBD2. This CDR3 spans 14 amino acids. The ends lost 3 bases at V and 3 bases at J; junction bases unmatched: 2. Germline CDR1 is SGHVS and CDR2 is FNYEAQ. CDR3 region: CASSFSGETDTQYF. CDR3 DNA sequence: TGTGCCAGCAGCTTTAGCGGGGAAACAGATACGCAGTATTTT.

This clonotype turned up a few times. This chain connects TRBV15 to TRBJ2-3; possible D gene TRBD2, 6 bases. Germline CDR1 is LNHNV and CDR2 is YYDKDF (reference sequence). Trimming removed 3 bases from V and 0 bases from J, with 22 bases in between. CDR3 length: 19 residues. This CDR3 is CATSRALAARAISTDTQYF. CDR3 nucleotide sequence: TGTGCCACCAGCAGGGCATTAGCGGCCCGGGCGATAAGCACAGATACGCAGTATTTT.

The gene calls are TRBV11-2 and TRBJ2-7; the D gene could be TRBD1 or TRBD2 (6 bases each). The V gene's germline CDR1 is SGHAT and CDR2 FQNNGV. CDR3 length: 15 residues. Trimming cost V 5 bases and J 1 base, with 15 bases left between them. CDR3 nucleotides: TGTGCCAGCAGCCCGGGGGCTACGGGATCCTACGAGCAGTACTTC. It specifies CASSPGATGSYEQYF.

V gene TRBV20-1 combines with J gene TRBJ1-1; maybe TRBD1 (5 bases). The CDR3 is 12 residues long. Trimming left V 6 bases short and J 2 bases short, with 10 bases between. Looked up from germline, CDR1 is DFQATT and CDR2 is SNEGSKA (reference sequence). This CDR3 reads CSADTHNTEAFF. In nucleotides, the CDR3 is TGCAGTGCGGACACCCATAACACTGAAGCTTTCTTT.

The chain employs TRBV29-1 and TRBJ2-7; weak D call: TRBD1 (6 bases). The CDR3 covers 12 residues. Germline values: CDR1 SQVTM, CDR2 ANQGSEA. V was shortened by 5 bases and J by 1 base, with 9 bases between the two germline ends. CDR3 nucleotides: TGCAGCGTTTCAGGGGATTCCTACGAGCAGTACTTC. This translates into CSVSGDSYEQYF.

This clonotype appeared a few times. V usage is TRBV20-1 and J usage is TRBJ1-1; D ambiguous. The CDR3 spans 14 residues. V was clipped by 6 bases and J by 1 base, with 15 bases between them. CDR1 and CDR2 from the germline V gene are DFQATT and SNEGSKA (reference sequence). The CDR3: CSAQIRPPNTEAFF. The CDR3 DNA is TGCAGTGCCCAGATCCGGCCGCCGAACACTGAAGCTTTCTTT.

Written as DNA, the CDR3 is TGTGCCAGCAGCCTAGGGACAGAACCCACAGATACGCAGTATTTT. It yields the protein CASSLGTEPTDTQYF. The chain links TRBV7-6 to TRBJ2-3; TRBD1 agrees at 7 bases. The CDR3 loop spans 15 amino acids. Germline CDR1 is SGHVS and CDR2 is FNYEAQ. Losses at the gene ends were 5 bases for V and 2 bases for J; bases not matched to a gene: 7.